This is a list of T cell receptor beta chains from one sample in a study of control samples from healthy donors and cancer patients. Clones were sequenced by immunoSEQ multiplex PCR, and TCRdb holds only the in-frame ones, with some missing. The sample has around 120,000 clones; around 87% are singletons. Sequencing was performed on blood. Receptors originate from a man aged 55 to 70 in good health. Each CDR3 is given with its conserved first and last residue. A D gene is named only where the DNA matches it firmly. Clone size is shown for a subset of rows, as once, few, many or a class of expanded clone.

D: .
V: TRBV11-3
size: once
J: TRBJ1-1
DNA: TGTGCCAGCAGCTTAGAAGGGGACACTGAAGCTTTCTTT
CDR3: CASSLEGDTEAFF

D: .
V: TRBV6-5
size: .
J: TRBJ2-1
DNA: TGTGCCAGCAGTTTCTACGGGGAAAGCTCCTACAATGAGCAGTTCTTC
CDR3: CASSFYGESSYNEQFF

D: .
V: TRBV3-1/TRBV3-2
size: .
J: TRBJ1-6
DNA: TGTGCCAGCAGCCATATAGATAATTCACCCCTCCACTTT
CDR3: CASSHIDNSPLHF

D: .
V: TRBV19
size: .
J: TRBJ1-3
DNA: TGTGCCAGTAGCCCACCGGGCCCAATCTCTGGAAACACCATATATTTT
CDR3: CASSPPGPISGNTIYF

D: TRBD1
V: TRBV4-3
size: once
J: TRBJ1-4
DNA: TGCGCCAGCAGCCAAGATCGGGGACAGGGATTTGAAAAACTGTTTTTT
CDR3: CASSQDRGQGFEKLFF

D: TRBD2
V: TRBV7-3
size: .
J: TRBJ2-3
DNA: TGTGCCAGCAGCTTACGGCCCTATGGGGCTGGACTAGGGGTCACAGATACGCAGTATTTT
CDR3: CASSLRPYGAGLGVTDTQYF

D: .
V: TRBV28
size: .
J: TRBJ1-3
DNA: TGTGCCAGCAGTTTATTGGGGGGCACTGGAAACACCATATATTTT
CDR3: CASSLLGGTGNTIYF

D: .
V: TRBV5-4
size: .
J: TRBJ1-1
DNA: TGTGCCAGCAACTCGAACCTGATGAACACTGAAGCTTTCTTT
CDR3: CASNSNLMNTEAFF

D: TRBD1
V: TRBV5-1
size: .
J: TRBJ1-1
DNA: TGCGCCAGCAGCTTAACCGGACAGGCGAGAAACACTGAAGCTTTCTTT
CDR3: CASSLTGQARNTEAFF

D: .
V: TRBV5-1
size: few
J: TRBJ2-7
DNA: TGCGCCAGCAGCTTGGATAGCCCTCTCTACGAGCAGTACTTC
CDR3: CASSLDSPLYEQYF

D: .
V: TRBV3-1/TRBV3-2
size: few
J: TRBJ2-3
DNA: TGTGCCAGCAGCCAGGGGGGGGGCCGAGTAGATACGCAGTATTTT
CDR3: CASSQGGGRVDTQYF

D: TRBD2
V: TRBV7-2
size: .
J: TRBJ2-7
DNA: TGTGCCAGCAGCCAAATTGCGGCGGGGGGGCTTTACGAGCAGTACTTC
CDR3: CASSQIAAGGLYEQYF

D: TRBD1
V: TRBV11-2
size: .
J: TRBJ2-5
DNA: TGTGCCAGCACCCTAGGGGGCGAGACCCAGTACTTC
CDR3: CASTLGGETQYF

D: .
V: TRBV7-2
size: .
J: TRBJ1-2
DNA: TGTGCCAGCAGCTTCAGGGTTACCTATGGCTACACCTTC
CDR3: CASSFRVTYGYTF

D: .
V: TRBV2
size: .
J: TRBJ2-7
DNA: TGTGCCAGCAGGTTAGCGGAGAGCTCCTACGAGCAGTACTTC
CDR3: CASRLAESSYEQYF

D: .
V: TRBV28
size: once
J: TRBJ1-2
DNA: TGTGCCAGCAGTTTAGACAGGCTGAGGGGCTACACCTTC
CDR3: CASSLDRLRGYTF

D: .
V: TRBV7-2
size: .
J: TRBJ2-7
DNA: TGTGCCAGCAGCTTAGGTGGGGCGGGGTGGCAGTACTTC
CDR3: CASSLGGAGWQYF

D: TRBD1
V: TRBV18
size: .
J: TRBJ2-1
DNA: TGTGCCAGCTCATCTTCGACAGGGGCAGAGCAGTTCTTC
CDR3: CASSSSTGAEQFF

D: .
V: TRBV21-1
size: .
J: TRBJ1-1
DNA: TGTGCCAGCAGCAATAATCGGGTGGGCACTGAAGCTTTCTTT
CDR3: CASSNNRVGTEAFF

D: .
V: TRBV7-2
size: .
J: TRBJ2-7
DNA: TGTGCCAGCAGCTTAGCGCAACTAGCACCCTCCAACTACGAGCAGTACTTC
CDR3: CASSLAQLAPSNYEQYF

D: .
V: TRBV6-4
size: .
J: TRBJ2-3
DNA: TGTGCCAGCAGTGACTCCGGACGATTACCGCAGTATTTT
CDR3: CASSDSGRLPQYF

D: .
V: TRBV7-3
size: .
J: TRBJ1-1
DNA: TGTGCCAGCAGCTTAACGAGAGGGAACACTGAAGCTTTCTTT
CDR3: CASSLTRGNTEAFF

D: .
V: TRBV12-3/TRBV12-4
size: .
J: TRBJ1-6
DNA: TGTGCCAGCAGTCTAGCCGGAGTGACACCCCTCCACTTT
CDR3: CASSLAGVTPLHF